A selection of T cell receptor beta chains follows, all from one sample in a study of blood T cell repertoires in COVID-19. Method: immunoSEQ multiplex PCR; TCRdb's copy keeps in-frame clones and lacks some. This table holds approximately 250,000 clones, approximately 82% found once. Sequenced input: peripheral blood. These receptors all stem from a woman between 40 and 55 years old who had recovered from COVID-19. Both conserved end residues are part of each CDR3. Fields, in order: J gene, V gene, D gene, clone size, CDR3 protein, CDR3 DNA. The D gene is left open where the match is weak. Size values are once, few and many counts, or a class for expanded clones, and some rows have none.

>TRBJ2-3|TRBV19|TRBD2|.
CASSIGGGQDTQYF
TGTGCCAGTAGTATAGGCGGGGGTCAAGATACGCAGTATTTT
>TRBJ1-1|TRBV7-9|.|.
CASSLWLGQAGTEAFF
TGTGCCAGCAGCTTATGGCTGGGACAAGCTGGCACTGAAGCTTTCTTT
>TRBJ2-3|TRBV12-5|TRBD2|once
CASGLVTSGGAADTQYF
TGTGCTAGTGGTTTGGTGACTAGCGGGGGGGCCGCAGATACGCAGTATTTT
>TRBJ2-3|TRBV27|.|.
CASSPLDTDTQYF
TGTGCCAGCAGTCCCCTAGATACAGATACGCAGTATTTT
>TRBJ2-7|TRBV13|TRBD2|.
CASSLGTGGGRYF
TGTGCCAGCAGCTTAGGGACGGGAGGAGGTCGGTACTTC
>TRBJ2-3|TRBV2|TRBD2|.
CASSGGGVSTDTQYF
TGTGCCAGCAGCGGCGGGGGGGTTAGCACAGATACGCAGTATTTT
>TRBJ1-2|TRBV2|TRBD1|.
CASSEAQGAGGYTF
TGTGCCAGCAGCGAGGCCCAGGGGGCGGGGGGCTACACCTTC
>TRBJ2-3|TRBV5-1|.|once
CASSLNSGWRGQNTDTQYF
TGCGCCAGCAGCTTGAATTCTGGTTGGCGGGGGCAAAACACAGATACGCAGTATTTT
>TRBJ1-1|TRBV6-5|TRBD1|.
CASSSGQGDTEAFF
TGTGCCAGCAGCAGTGGACAGGGGGACACTGAAGCTTTCTTT
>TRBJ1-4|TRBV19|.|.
CASSYGERNEKLFF
TGTGCCAGTAGCTACGGAGAGCGTAATGAAAAACTGTTTTTT
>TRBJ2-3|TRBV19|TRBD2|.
CASSISSGGIGDTQYF
TGTGCCAGTAGTATATCAAGCGGGGGAATTGGAGATACGCAGTATTTT
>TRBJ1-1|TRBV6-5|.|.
CASSYTKTEAFF
TGTGCCAGCAGTTACACTAAGACCGAAGCTTTCTTT
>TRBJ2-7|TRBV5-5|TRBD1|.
CASSLEQGVLQQYF
TGTGCCAGCAGCCTAGAACAGGGGGTTCTGCAGCAGTACTTC
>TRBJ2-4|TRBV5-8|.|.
CASSLRESENIQYF
TGTGCCAGCAGCTTGAGGGAGTCCGAAAACATTCAGTACTTC
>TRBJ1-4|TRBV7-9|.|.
CASSPRGSSTANEKLFF
TGTGCCAGCAGCCCCCGGGGGAGCTCAACGGCCAATGAAAAACTGTTTTTT
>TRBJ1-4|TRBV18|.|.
CASSPLGEILFF
TGTGCCAGCTCACCACTTGGGGAGATACTGTTTTTT
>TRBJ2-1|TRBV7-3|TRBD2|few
CASSPLGLAGGRNEQFF
TGTGCCAGCAGCCCCCTAGGTTTAGCGGGGGGGCGGAATGAGCAGTTCTTC
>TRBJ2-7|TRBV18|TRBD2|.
CASSPTGGIYEQYF
TGTGCCAGCTCACCAACGGGGGGGATCTACGAGCAGTACTTC
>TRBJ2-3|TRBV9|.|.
CASSVLQEGSDTQYF
TGTGCCAGCAGCGTTTTACAGGAGGGGTCGGATACGCAGTATTTT
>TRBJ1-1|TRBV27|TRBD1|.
CASTRTGYPEAFF
TGTGCCAGCACGAGGACAGGGTATCCTGAAGCTTTCTTT
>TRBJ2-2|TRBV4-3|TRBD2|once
CASSRTSGGAGELFF
TGCGCCAGCAGCCGGACTAGCGGGGGGGCCGGGGAGCTGTTTTTT
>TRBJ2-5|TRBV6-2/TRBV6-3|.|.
CASSYSPEETQYF
TGTGCCAGCAGTTACTCACCAGAAGAGACCCAGTACTTC
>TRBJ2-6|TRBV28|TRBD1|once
CATGTGTGANVLTF
TGTGCCACGGGGACAGGGACTGGGGCCAACGTCCTGACTTTC